Below, 10 T cell receptor beta chains from the same sample are listed, as sequenced in a study of technical replicates of blood from four donors. Sequencing was performed with immunoSEQ multiplex PCR; in TCRdb, only in-frame clones are kept and a portion is missing. The table has about 100,000 clones, 90% to 97% seen once; the top ten hold roughly 0.22%. The material sequenced was T cells isolated from PBMCs. The receptors stem from a human donor in good health.

This rearrangement joins TRBV10-3 to TRBJ2-1, with 10 bases aligning to TRBD2. CDR1 and CDR2 (germline): ENHRY, SYGVKD. Trimming removed 2 bases from V and 6 bases from J; junction bases left unmatched: 7. The length of the CDR3 is 16 residues. CDR3 sequence reads: CAISEPPGLASNEQFF. CDR3 DNA: TGTGCCATCAGTGAGCCTCCGGGACTAGCGTCCAATGAGCAGTTCTTC.

The rearrangement joins TRBV27 to TRBJ2-3; 9 bases map to TRBD1. The junction had 6 bases not matched to a gene; V was cut back by 5 bases and J by 6 bases. The CDR3 covers 14 residues. In germline, CDR1 is MNHEY, CDR2 SMNVEV (reference sequence). CDR3 sequence (DNA): TGTGCCAGCAGTGTAACAGGGGGCGCGGATACGCAGTATTTT. The encoded protein is CASSVTGGADTQYF.

The chain joins TRBV7-9 to TRBJ2-7; no definite D call. Germline lookup yields CDR1 SEHNR and CDR2 FQNEAQ (reference sequence). CDR3 length equals 16 residues. Trimming took off 4 bases at V and 0 bases at J, with 16 bases between the two ends. CDR3 DNA sequence: TGTGCCAGCAGCTCTTCCGCTTGGAGTGGCTCCTACGAGCAGTACTTC. Translation: CASSSSAWSGSYEQYF.

The genes are TRBV2 and TRBJ1-5; a possible D gene is TRBD1 (6 bases). The CDR3 length is 14 residues. V lost 6 bases and J lost 5, with 14 bases in between. CDR1 SNHLY and CDR2 FYNNEI come from the germline V gene. The CDR3 sequence: CASRGLQGDQPQHF. The CDR3 region has the DNA TGTGCCAGCAGGGGATTACAGGGCGATCAGCCCCAGCATTTT.

The J gene is TRBJ2-5, the V gene TRBV2, with 7 positions matching TRBD2. The junction had 7 bases not matched to a gene; V was cut back by 5 bases and J by 1 base. Germline values: CDR1 SNHLY, CDR2 FYNNEI. The CDR3 sequence is 15 residues long. The CDR3 DNA reads TGTGCCAGCAGTAAAACTAGCGCGGTCCAAGAGACCCAGTACTTC. It is translated as CASSKTSAVQETQYF.

The genes are TRBV7-9 and TRBJ1-4, with 7 nucleotides matching TRBD1. This CDR3 has 15 residues. Unmatched junction bases numbered 4, after V lost 3 bases and J lost 3 bases. Germline assignment: CDR1 SEHNR and CDR2 FQNEAQ (reference sequence). The CDR3 here is CASSFIRGANEKLFF. DNA for the CDR3: TGTGCCAGCAGCTTTATCAGGGGGGCTAATGAAAAACTGTTTTTT.

The chain has TRBV25-1 and TRBJ1-1; possible D gene TRBD1, 5 bases. This CDR3 contains 17 residues. Trimming left V 1 base short and J 7 bases short, with 22 bases between. Germline CDR1 is MGHDK and CDR2 is SYGVNS. CDR3: CASSEFWEGPAEHEAFF. The CDR3 region has the DNA TGTGCCAGCAGTGAATTTTGGGAGGGGCCCGCTGAACATGAAGCTTTCTTT. Complete variable domain (other parts from reference TRBV25-1 and TRBJ1-1): EADIYQTPRYLVIGTGKKITLECSQTMGHDKMYWYQQDPGMELHLIHYSYGVNSTEKGDLSSESTVSRIRTEHFPLTLESARPSHTSQYLCASSEFWEGPAEHEAFFGQGTRLTVV.

The J gene is TRBJ2-5, the V gene TRBV11-2; 8 nucleotides align to TRBD2. This CDR3 comprises 15 residues. Germline V gene data show CDR1 as SGHAT and CDR2 as FQNNGV. V was pared by 5 bases and J by 5 bases, with 10 bases of the junction left unmatched. The CDR3 protein is CASSLQTSEAETQYF. In DNA form, the CDR3 reads TGTGCCAGCAGCCTCCAGACTAGCGAGGCGGAGACCCAGTACTTC. The complete variable domain, with remaining parts taken from reference TRBV11-2 and TRBJ2-5, reads EAGVAQSPRYKIIEKRQSVAFWCNPISGHATLYWYQQILGQGPKLLIQFQNNGVVDDSQLPKDRFSAERLKGVDSTLKIQPAKLEDSAVYLCASSLQTSEAETQYFGPGTRLLVL.

The rearrangement joins TRBV4-1 to TRBJ1-1, with a possible D match to TRBD1 (5 bases). V was pared by 1 base and J by 6 bases, with 9 bases between. Germline CDR1 and CDR2: MGHRA and YSYEKL. This CDR3 contains 13 residues. The CDR3 loop is CASSQAAGAEAFF. The CDR3 coding sequence is TGCGCCAGCAGCCAAGCCGCGGGGGCTGAAGCTTTCTTT.

J is TRBJ2-1 and V is TRBV7-8; D is unresolved. The germline V and J ends were trimmed by 5 bases and 4 bases, with 12 bases remaining between them. The CDR3 sequence is 14 residues long. Germline assignment: CDR1 SGHVS and CDR2 FQNEAQ. The CDR3 DNA follows: TGTGCCAGCAGCGTATGGGCCCCTTACAATGAGCAGTTCTTC. Its protein is CASSVWAPYNEQFF.